This T cell receptor beta chain was identified in a study of Ad26.COV2.S vaccination and SARS-CoV-2 variants. Some clones are missing from TCRdb's copy, which holds only in-frame ones; the method was immunoSEQ multiplex PCR. Seen here are around 450,000 clones, roughly 90% observed once, and the top ten hold 3.6%. The treatment was: about 20 received Ad26.COV2.S at low or high dose, single or two shots; roughly 5 received placebo; per-sample allocation not given. The samples were gathered on day 63 after the first injection of vaccine or placebo. Germline values: CDR1 SGHVS, CDR2 FQNEAQ. This CDR3 has 14 amino acids. V was cut by 2 bases and J by 7 bases, with 13 bases left in between.

J is TRBJ2-3 and V is TRBV7-8, with a possible D match to TRBD2 (5 bases). Sequenced material: peripheral blood, taken in a trial of Ad26.COV2.S vaccine versus placebo. The TCR sequence derives from a person between 18 and 60 years old who received the Ad26.COV2.S COVID-19 vaccine or a placebo. Here the CDR3 reads CASSLRSRGYTQYF. The CDR3 DNA reads TGTGCCAGCAGCTTACGATCCCGCGGGTATACGCAGTATTTT.